This TCR beta chain was found in a study of shared clonotypes between healthy human individuals (dated by TCRdb to the early 2020s). At the level of the whole study: A couple of women and a few men aged 18 to 49 years were included in the cohort. For each donor, CD4 naive and CD4 memory were each given three plates, CD8 naive was given two plates, and CD8 memory was given one plate. To estimate repertoire size and how much clonotypes are shared between individuals, the study performed deep sequencing of blood TCR repertoires from roughly five healthy adults. To increase sequencing depth and limit assay-specific biases, different laboratories used diverse techniques to prepare libraries and sequence TCR repertoires. Per donor, leukapheresis produced somewhere between about 0.9 and 10 billion PBMCs.

Healthy HIV-negative adults with no recently reported acute infections or vaccinations were included as donors. All donors were Caucasian adults living in Nashville, Tennessee, USA. CD4+ T cells were enriched by magnetic negative selection, after which naive cells were positively selected on CD45RA and the negative fraction was taken as the memory subset. Blood was obtained by leukapheresis, after which PBMCs were separated by Ficoll-Histopaque density gradient centrifugation and cryopreserved in liquid nitrogen vapor phase. Analytical flow cytometry was used to check the purity and quantity of every magnetically sorted T cell population. Each sorted fraction had its genomic DNA isolated and then quantified by UV absorbance on a Nanodrop 2000c. Using the deep immunoSEQ assay, multiplex PCR amplified TCR CDR3 regions from genomic DNA. Extracted genomic DNA from each cell subset was spread evenly across all wells of several immunoSEQ 96-well plates, with each plate serving as a replicate. For sorted subsets, roughly 200 ng of genomic DNA, equivalent to 30,000 or so T cell genomes, went into each replicate PCR. Purified libraries were quantified with a Qubit 3.0 fluorometer, sized on a Bioanalyzer 2100, and re-quantified with the KAPA Library Quantification kit. Every immunoSEQ 96-well plate was sequenced on a separate single-read 150-cycle Illumina NextSeq 550 flow cell. In the authors' own workflow: The immunoSEQ output contained only junctional sequences without quality scores, so filtering could not match that applied to full-length reads. Sequences were annotated with PyIR, a Python wrapper for IgBLAST v1.9, using IMGT germline references to assign V/J genes and CDR3. Reads with weak V/J assignments (E-value above 1e-6), missing CDR3, stop codons, out-of-frame junctions, or ambiguous translated residues were removed. V3J clonotypes were defined as sequences sharing an identical inferred V gene, J gene, and CDR3 amino acid sequence. The percentage overlap between two repertoires was calculated by dividing the number of shared unique clonotypes by the size of the smaller repertoire. Repertoire richness was assessed with RTK rarefaction, the Chao1 estimator, and Recon v2.1 estimates of unobserved clonotypes. Generation probabilities were computed with OLGA for all TCRbeta clonotypes obtained by the gDNA method from several donors. As stored in TCRdb, this immuneACCESS dataset retains in-frame rearrangements with V and J assigned. A fraction of the clones does not appear; measured against another copy, unresolved V genes explain less than half of the discrepancy, and the remainder lacks a known reason. Clone size and the V and J calls come from that table; the DNA yielded D and trimming. The sample contains about 680,000 clones, 55% to 85% of them found a single time. Around 1.8% of the sample goes to the ten largest clones.

On this clone: Its specific antigen is unknown. The input lacks base qualities; no much larger clone sits a single base away.

General study outcomes and caveats: Pairwise subsampling indicated that sequencing depth was expected to affect the degree of clonotype sharing among donors. Because the study included a small number of donors, the genetic and exposure-history diversity represented was limited. Sampling was restricted to blood, and TCR repertoires in tissue are likely to differ from TCR repertoires in blood. Higher generation probabilities were observed for clonotypes shared by all four sorted-subset donors than for non-shared clonotypes. Naive subsets generally had larger estimated clonotype richness than memory subsets. Incomplete sequencing was indicated by rarefaction of sorted-subset datasets, despite the large sequencing depth. When a handful of donors were compared, the shared fraction of clonotypes was 5% to 6.5% for naive CD4, approximately 3.3% for naive CD8, 2.3% for memory CD4, and roughly 0.4% for memory CD8.

The CDR3 holds 13 amino acids from the cysteine to the phenylalanine. The sequence is cut down to CDR3 DNA, 39 bases in frame from base 1. V lost 1 base and J lost 5 bases, and the count of bases not matched to a germline gene is 0. The germline V gene (reference sequence) provides CDR1 SEHNR and CDR2 FQNEAQ. The clonotype originates from a woman in her twenties or thirties in good health. The specimen was memory CD4+ T cells sorted from blood. The cell subset or site label, read with the paper, signifies: CD45RA-negative fraction. The sequence joins TRBV7-9 to TRBJ2-5, with 8 middle bases fitting TRBD1. The nucleotides are TGTGCCAGCAGCTTAGGGGACAGGGAGACCCAGTACTTC. Its protein is CASSLGDRETQYF.